The present T cell receptor beta chain was sequenced within a study of somatic mutations in cytotoxic T cells in rheumatoid arthritis. Authors' analysis steps: Rarely, patient CD8+ clones larger than 1% corresponded to published virus-specific TCRB sequences. Clones were read by immunoSEQ multiplex PCR, and TCRdb kept only the in-frame ones, dropping some. V, J and clone size reflect that table, while D and trimming were determined from the DNA. The sample has about 18,000 clones, over 75% seen once. This clone was detected only a few times. Antigen unknown. Positive magnetic bead selection separated CD4+ and CD8+ cells, and flow cytometry confirmed purity. Study outcomes and limitations: More than 20% of CD8+ cells belonged to the largest clone in about an eighth of the 65 patients.

Sequencing was done on a sample of CD8+ T cells sorted from blood. This receptor was identified in an adult with rheumatoid arthritis.

CDR3 residues: CASSRRQGGNTIYF. DNA for the CDR3: TGTGCCAGCAGCCGCCGACAGGGAGGAAACACCATATATTTT. The rearrangement links TRBV6-5 to TRBJ1-3, with 7 bases fitting TRBD1. V trimming: 6 bases; J trimming: 4 bases; junction bases outside the gene matches: 6. This CDR3 contains 14 residues. Germline values: CDR1 MNHEY, CDR2 SVGAGI.